These T cell receptor beta chains were read from a single sample in a study of blood T cells in healthy people across ages. TCRdb re-called the 5' RACE reads with MiXCR, one entry per CDR3 protein. This repertoire shows around 850,000 distinct CDR3 sequences, 36% found once; its top ten account for 13%. Sequenced input: blood. The receptors come from a man aged 18-30 years in good health. The CDR3 runs from the conserved cysteine through the conserved F or W. The order of the fields is V gene, D gene, clone size, J gene, CDR3 protein, CDR3 DNA. D genes are given only for firm matches. Clone size is stated in some rows and not others, as once, few, many or a class when expanded.

>TRBV4-3|.|.|TRBJ1-1
CASSRGNSGTEAFF
TGCGCCAGCAGCCGAGGTAATAGTGGCACTGAAGCTTTCTTT
>TRBV28|TRBD1|few|TRBJ1-5
CASRQDRIRNQPQHF
TGTGCCAGCAGACAGGACAGGATTCGCAATCAGCCCCAGCATTTT
>TRBV29-1|.|many|TRBJ2-1
CSVGEWDNEQFF
TGCAGCGTGGGAGAGTGGGACAATGAGCAGTTCTTC
>TRBV28|TRBD2|.|TRBJ2-3
CASSQLGGLAENTDTQYF
TGTGCCAGCAGTCAACTAGGGGGACTAGCGGAGAACACAGATACGCAGTATTTT
>TRBV20-1|TRBD2|few|TRBJ2-3
CSASKPLAGATDTQYF
TGCAGTGCTAGTAAACCGCTAGCGGGGGCCACAGATACGCAGTATTTT
>TRBV4-1|.|once|TRBJ2-5
CASSRSGDNEQYF
TGCGCCAGCAGCCGGTCGGGGGACAATGAGCAGTACTTC
>TRBV4-1|.|few|TRBJ1-2
CASSQDGRGNYGYTF
TGCGCCAGCAGCCAAGACGGCAGGGGTAACTATGGCTACACCTTC
>TRBV7-9|TRBD1|.|TRBJ2-1
CASGPGQGFHEQFF
TGTGCCAGCGGGCCGGGACAGGGTTTTCATGAGCAGTTCTTC
>TRBV5-6|TRBD2|.|TRBJ2-2
CASSLGLAGVPYDTGELFF
TGTGCCAGCAGCTTGGGACTAGCGGGGGTACCATATGACACCGGGGAGCTGTTTTTT
>TRBV12-3/TRBV12-4|TRBD1|.|TRBJ1-2
CASSLSNRGDRVSYGYTF
TGTGCCAGCAGTTTAAGTAATAGGGGGGACAGGGTTTCATATGGCTACACCTTC
>TRBV15|.|few|TRBJ1-2
CATSRDKRARRGYTF
TGTGCCACCAGCAGAGATAAGCGGGCTAGGAGGGGCTACACCTTC
>TRBV7-2|.|.|TRBJ2-3
CASSSGWGADTQYF
TGTGCCAGCAGCTCCGGATGGGGGGCAGATACGCAGTATTTT
>TRBV6-5|.|few|TRBJ1-1
CASSYVAVGNTEAFF
TGTGCCAGCAGTTACGTGGCCGTAGGGAACACTGAAGCTTTCTTT
>TRBV27|.|few|TRBJ1-6
CASSRSPADYNSPLHF
TGTGCCAGCAGTCGCTCCCCGGCAGACTATAATTCACCCCTCCACTTT
>TRBV25-1|TRBD2|.|TRBJ2-1
CASSESPGLAGVGDEQFF
TGTGCCAGCAGTGAATCCCCCGGACTAGCGGGGGTGGGGGATGAGCAGTTCTTC
>TRBV4-2|.|.|TRBJ2-7
CASSVRDTSYEQYF
TGTGCCAGCAGCGTCCGGGACACCTCCTACGAGCAGTACTTC
>TRBV12-3/TRBV12-4|TRBD2|few|TRBJ2-5
CASSLSASGAETQYF
TGTGCCAGCAGTTTATCGGCTAGCGGGGCGGAGACCCAGTACTTC
>TRBV4-2|.|many|TRBJ1-1
CASSQDSLEAFF
TGTGCCAGCAGCCAAGATTCGCTTGAAGCTTTCTTT
>TRBV12-3/TRBV12-4|.|.|TRBJ1-1
CASSLAQTIRPEAFF
TGTGCCAGCAGTTTAGCGCAAACAATTCGCCCTGAAGCTTTCTTT
>TRBV20-1|.|.|TRBJ2-7
CSARESHEQYF
TGCAGTGCTAGGGAATCCCACGAGCAGTACTTC
>TRBV15|.|.|TRBJ1-6
CATSRVGVDSPLHF
TGTGCCACCAGCAGGGTGGGGGTGGATTCACCCCTCCACTTT
>TRBV10-3|.|.|TRBJ2-7
CAISGSDYNEQYF
TGTGCCATCAGTGGGTCGGACTACAATGAGCAGTACTTC